Detailed here is one T cell receptor beta chain. Its antigen is not identified. This CDR3 is 16 amino acids long. The V end lost 0 bases, the J end lost 2 bases, and 13 bases lay between the germline ends. Germline V gene sequence: CDR1 LGHNA, CDR2 YNFKEQ. The record originates from a study of CD8 T cells in ankylosing spondylitis. Overall study findings and caveats: Disease-linked clones displayed a CD8+ phenotype and appeared relatively rarely in peripheral blood. The study identified a TCR beta motif of under ten highly homologous variants that appeared characteristic of ankylosing spondylitis blood.

The TCR beta libraries were generated through quantitative 5'-RACE incorporating molecular barcodes. TCRdb fed the 5' RACE reads into MiXCR, producing one record per CDR3 protein. The table includes hundreds of thousands of distinct CDR3 sequences, around 20% detected once. This TCR was sampled from a male donor with ankylosing spondylitis or in good health (not recorded which). Sequenced: blood, either unsorted or a sorted T cell fraction (not recorded which). The chain carries TRBV4-2 and TRBJ2-5, with D unresolved. The CDR3: CASSQDGEAVQETQYF. CDR3 DNA sequence: TGTGCCAGCAGCCAAGATGGAGAGGCAGTTCAAGAGACCCAGTACTTC.